This T cell receptor beta chain is drawn from a study of cytomegalovirus exposure and HLA in healthy donors. Study-level background: A later analysis reported the approximately 120 validation repertoires used the same platform as the roughly 670 first-cohort repertoires.

V dropped 1 base and J dropped 7 bases, with 14 bases sitting between them. CDR3 length: 14 amino acids. Germline V lookup: CDR1 SGHVS, CDR2 FQNEAQ. The method was immunoSEQ multiplex PCR; TCRdb's version includes in-frame clones alone and lacks a portion of them. The sample has about 150,000 clones; 80% to 95% are singletons. A few counts support this clone. Antigen unknown. Whole-study findings and limits: The tendency of first-cohort TCR clusters to co-occur in the 90 to 150 validation repertoires emerged from a later analysis. The study flagged some 170 TCR beta chains as cytomegalovirus-associated. Most TCR sequences proved rare, with some public TCRs found in many donors.

This sequence joins TRBV7-8 and TRBJ2-7; a possible D gene is TRBD2 (5 bases). This clonotype was sampled from a man aged 18-30 years in good health and CMV-seronegative. Sequencing input: PBMCs. CDR3 region: CASSLVPASGEQYF. The CDR3 bases are TGTGCCAGCAGCTTAGTGCCAGCTTCGGGGGAGCAGTACTTC.